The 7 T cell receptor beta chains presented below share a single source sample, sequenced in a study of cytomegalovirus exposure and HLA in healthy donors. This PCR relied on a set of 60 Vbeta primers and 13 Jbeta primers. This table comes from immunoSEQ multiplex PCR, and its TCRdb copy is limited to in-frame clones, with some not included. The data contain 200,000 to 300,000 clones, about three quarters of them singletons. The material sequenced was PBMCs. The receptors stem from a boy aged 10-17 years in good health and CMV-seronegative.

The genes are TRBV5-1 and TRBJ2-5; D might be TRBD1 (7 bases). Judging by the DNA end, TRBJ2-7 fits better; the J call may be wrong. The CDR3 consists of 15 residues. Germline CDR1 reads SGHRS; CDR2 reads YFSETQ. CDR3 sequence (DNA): TGCGCCAGCAGCTTCGGCGACAGGGACTTCAACGAGCAGTACTTC. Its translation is CASSFGDRDFNEQYF.

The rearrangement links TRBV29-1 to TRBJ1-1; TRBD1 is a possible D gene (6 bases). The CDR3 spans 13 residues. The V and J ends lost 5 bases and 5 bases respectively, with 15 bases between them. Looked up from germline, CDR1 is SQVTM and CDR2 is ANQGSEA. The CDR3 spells CSVKRGLVTEAFF. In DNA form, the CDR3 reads TGCAGCGTTAAGAGGGGGTTGGTTACTGAAGCTTTCTTT.

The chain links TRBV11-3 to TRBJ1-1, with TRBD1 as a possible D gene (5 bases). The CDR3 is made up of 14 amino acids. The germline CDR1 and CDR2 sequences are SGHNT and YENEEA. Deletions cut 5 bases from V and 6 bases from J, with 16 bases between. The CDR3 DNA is TGTGCCAGCAGCCCCTTGGGGGGAGGGTCTGAAGCTTTCTTT. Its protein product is CASSPLGGGSEAFF.

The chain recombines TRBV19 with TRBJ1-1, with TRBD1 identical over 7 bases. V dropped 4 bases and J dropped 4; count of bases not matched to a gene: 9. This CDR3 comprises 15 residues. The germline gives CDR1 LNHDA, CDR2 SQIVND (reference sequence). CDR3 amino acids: CASSSRDRRSTEAFF. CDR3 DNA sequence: TGTGCCAGTAGTAGCCGGGACAGAAGGAGCACTGAAGCTTTCTTT. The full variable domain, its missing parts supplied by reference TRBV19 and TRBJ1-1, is DGGITQSPKYLFRKEGQNVTLSCEQNLNHDAMYWYRQDPGQGLRLIYYSQIVNDFQKGDIAEGYSVSREKKESFPLTVTSAQKNPTAFYLCASSSRDRRSTEAFFGQGTRLTVV.

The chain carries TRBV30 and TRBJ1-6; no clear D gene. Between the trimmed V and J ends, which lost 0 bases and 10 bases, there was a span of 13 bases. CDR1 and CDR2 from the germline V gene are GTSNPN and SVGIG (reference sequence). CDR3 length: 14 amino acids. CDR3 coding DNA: TGTGCCTGGAGTGTAGTAGAGGGTATGTCACCCCTCCACTTT. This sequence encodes CAWSVVEGMSPLHF.

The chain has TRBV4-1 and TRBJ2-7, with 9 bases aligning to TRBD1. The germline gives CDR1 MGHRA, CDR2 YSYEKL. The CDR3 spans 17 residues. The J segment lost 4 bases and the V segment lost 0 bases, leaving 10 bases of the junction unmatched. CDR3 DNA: TGCGCCAGCAGCCAAGAGGCGGCGGGGACAGGGACTTACGAGCAGTACTTC. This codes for CASSQEAAGTGTYEQYF.

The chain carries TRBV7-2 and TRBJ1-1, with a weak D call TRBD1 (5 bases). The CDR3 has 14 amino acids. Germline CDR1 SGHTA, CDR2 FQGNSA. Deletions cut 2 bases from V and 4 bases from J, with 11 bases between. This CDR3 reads CASSLNRSPTEAFF. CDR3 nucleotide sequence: TGTGCCAGCAGCTTAAACAGGTCGCCCACTGAAGCTTTCTTT.